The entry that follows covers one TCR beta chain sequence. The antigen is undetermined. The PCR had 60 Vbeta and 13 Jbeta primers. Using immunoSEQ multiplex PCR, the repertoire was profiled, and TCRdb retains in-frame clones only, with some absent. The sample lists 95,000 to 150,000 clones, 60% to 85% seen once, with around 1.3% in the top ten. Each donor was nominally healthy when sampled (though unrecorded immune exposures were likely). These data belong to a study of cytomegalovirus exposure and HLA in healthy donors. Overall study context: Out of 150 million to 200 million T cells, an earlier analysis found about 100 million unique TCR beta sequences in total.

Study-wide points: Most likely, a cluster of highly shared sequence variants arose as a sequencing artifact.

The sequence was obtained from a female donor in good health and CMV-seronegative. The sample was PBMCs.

The CDR3 protein is CASSEAPAGGQNEQFF. The CDR3 DNA reads TGTGCCAGCAGTGAAGCGCCGGCGGGGGGGCAGAATGAGCAGTTCTTC. The rearrangement uses TRBV2 and TRBJ2-1, with 9 nucleotides matching TRBD2. The CDR3 is made up of 16 amino acids. Trimming cost V 0 bases and J 7 bases; bases outside gene matches: 7. Germline V gene sequence: CDR1 SNHLY, CDR2 FYNNEI.